This T cell receptor (beta chain) originates from a study of vaccination and CD4 T cells after COVID-19. Study in general: Every participant had a vaccine, which was either BNT162b2 or mRNA-1273, given in two doses.

In germline, CDR1 is DFQATT, CDR2 SNEGSKA (reference sequence). V dropped 6 bases and J dropped 4; count of bases not matched to a gene: 18. This CDR3 comprises 17 residues. TCRdb analysed the PCR reads with MiXCR anew, one entry per CDR3 protein. Of roughly 15,000 distinct CDR3 sequences in the sample, roughly three fifths were seen once. PCR tests turned positive between March and December 2020, before US Alpha, Beta and Delta variants. Comments on this clonotype: What it binds is unknown.

General observations from the study: Early post-infection timepoints were missing, and relatively few convalescent patients were studied.

This chain joins TRBV20-1 and TRBJ2-3, with 8 bases aligning to TRBD2. This receptor was obtained from a human donor who had recovered from COVID-19. Sequenced material: CD4+ T cells from blood, taken after SARS-CoV-2 vaccination. In DNA form, the CDR3 reads TGCAGTGCCAAAGCCTTCCAGGGGACTAGTTTCGCAGATACGCAGTATTTT. It codes for CSAKAFQGTSFADTQYF.